This entry lists 3 T cell receptor beta chains sequenced from one sample in a study of cytomegalovirus exposure and HLA in healthy donors. The PCR made use of 60 Vbeta and 13 Jbeta primers. The method was immunoSEQ multiplex PCR; TCRdb's version includes in-frame clones alone and lacks a portion of them. The sample holds around 280,000 clones; approximately 90% are singletons and the top ten take roughly 2.3%. Sequences were obtained from PBMCs. Receptors were obtained from a woman under 30 in good health and CMV-seronegative.

The chain uses TRBV7-3 and TRBJ2-5, with 9 bases aligning to TRBD2. This CDR3 contains 19 residues. CDR1 and CDR2 from the germline V gene are SGHTA and FQGTGA. With V trimmed by 0 bases and J by 2 bases, 13 bases remained unmatched. The CDR3 coding sequence is TGTGCCAGCAGCTTAACCCCCAAGGGAAGCGGGGGGTCTCAAGAGACCCAGTACTTC. Its translation: CASSLTPKGSGGSQETQYF.

Turning to this clone: Relative to the germline gene, one junction end is altered; a read error may explain this. The gene calls are TRBV7-9 and TRBJ1-2; D call uncertain. This CDR3 region has 12 residues. Germline values: CDR1 SEHNR, CDR2 FQNEAQ (reference sequence). The CDR3 is CSSSLSVDGYTF. In nucleotides, the CDR3 is TGTTCCAGCAGCTTATCAGTGGATGGCTACACCTTC.

The chain links TRBV7-9 to TRBJ2-7; 7 bases are shared with TRBD2. Germline CDR1 SEHNR, CDR2 FQNEAQ (reference sequence). The CDR3 runs 15 residues. V lost 3 bases and J lost 3; bases outside the gene matches: 8. The DNA of the CDR3 is TGTGCCAGCAGCTTTTTAGACGGGGGGAACTACGAGCAGTACTTC. Translation: CASSFLDGGNYEQYF.